This passage covers 32 T cell receptor beta chains from one sample sequenced in a study of shared clonotypes between healthy human individuals. Some clones are missing from TCRdb's copy, which holds only in-frame ones; the method was immunoSEQ multiplex PCR. The table lists about 2.1 million clones, over 85% of them singletons. The naive CD8 population came from CD45RO-negative cells selected for CCR7, without terminally differentiated effector memory CD45RA+ cells. The sample consisted of naive CD8+ T cells from PBMCs. The receptors shown here come from a man between 18 and 29 years old in good health. Some clones in this sample may be carry-over from other donors' samples.

Comments on this clone: Additional DNA sequences in this sample encode the identical CDR3. V and J are TRBV7-9 and TRBJ1-1; no definite D call. Trimming stripped 6 bases from V and 5 bases from J, with 4 bases between. The CDR3 extends over 10 amino acids. Germline CDR1 is SEHNR and CDR2 is FQNEAQ (reference sequence). The CDR3 spells CASRGTEAFF. In DNA, the CDR3 is TGTGCCAGCAGGGGGACTGAAGCTTTCTTT. Using reference TRBV7-9 and TRBJ1-1 for the parts outside the CDR3, the full variable domain is DTGVSQNPRHKITKRGQNVTFRCDPISEHNRLYWYRQTLGQGPEFLTYFQNEAQLEKSRLLSDRFSAERPKGSFSTLEIQRTEQGDSAMYLCASRGTEAFFGQGTRLTVV.

This chain joins TRBV19 and TRBJ2-7; D not resolved. Between the trimmed V and J ends, which lost 5 bases and 6 bases, there was a span of 11 bases. The CDR3 is made up of 12 amino acids. The germline V gene has CDR1 LNHDA and CDR2 SQIVND (reference sequence). CDR3 residues: CASSPRWGEQYF. As DNA, the CDR3 is TGTGCCAGTAGTCCTCGATGGGGCGAGCAGTACTTC.

The chain employs TRBV14 and TRBJ1-1; the D is unclear. Trimming stripped 3 bases from V and 2 bases from J, with 13 bases between. The CDR3 covers 15 residues. CDR1 is SGHDN, CDR2 FVKESK, per germline. The CDR3 region is CASSHPNGKNTEAFF. The CDR3 DNA sequence: TGTGCCAGCAGCCACCCCAATGGTAAAAACACTGAAGCTTTCTTT.

The V gene is TRBV7-6, the J gene TRBJ2-1, with D maybe TRBD2 (5 bases). The CDR3 is 15 amino acids. Germline assignment: CDR1 SGHVS and CDR2 FNYEAQ. V was trimmed by 2 bases and J by 5 bases, leaving 13 bases between them. The chain's CDR3 is CASSLRVSGDNEQFF. CDR3 DNA sequence: TGTGCCAGCAGCTTACGAGTCTCCGGGGACAATGAGCAGTTCTTC.

The chain uses TRBV19 and TRBJ2-3; D gene uncertain. Trimming pared 4 bases from V and 4 bases from J, leaving 18 bases between. Germline V CDR1 and CDR2: LNHDA, SQIVND (reference sequence). The CDR3 spans 16 residues. The CDR3 DNA reads as TGTGCCAGTAGTACCCGGGCCGAAGCCCCGGCAGATACGCAGTATTTT. Residues: CASSTRAEAPADTQYF.

This chain joins TRBV27 and TRBJ1-5; no definite D call. Trimming stripped 3 bases from V and 4 bases from J, with 4 bases between. This CDR3 comprises 12 residues. Germline assignment: CDR1 MNHEY and CDR2 SMNVEV (reference sequence). The CDR3 region is CASSFENQPQHF. Written as DNA, the CDR3 is TGTGCCAGCAGTTTTGAGAATCAGCCCCAGCATTTT.

For the CDR3, the DNA is TGCAGCGTGGGGACAGCTAACACTGAAGCTTTCTTT. Translated: CSVGTANTEAFF. The rearrangement joins TRBV29-1 to TRBJ1-1, with 7 positions matching TRBD1. Germline V gene lookup returns CDR1 SQVTM and CDR2 ANQGSEA. J was trimmed by 2 bases and V by 6 bases; bases with no gene match: 3. The CDR3 runs 12 residues.

The chain recombines TRBV27 with TRBJ1-5; D is undetermined. This CDR3 has 13 amino acids. V lost 2 bases and J lost 9, with 11 bases in between. Germline values: CDR1 MNHEY, CDR2 SMNVEV (reference sequence). The CDR3 is CASSLIYGRPQHF. The CDR3 coding sequence is TGTGCCAGCAGTTTAATCTACGGTAGGCCCCAGCATTTT.

The chain uses TRBV28 and TRBJ2-5, with 8 bases matching TRBD2. The CDR3 runs 16 residues. Per the germline V gene, CDR1 is MDHEN and CDR2 is SYDVKM. The ends lost 4 bases at V and 3 bases at J; junction bases unmatched: 10. CDR3 protein: CASSSPGGGREETQYF. The CDR3 nucleotides read TGTGCCAGCAGTTCCCCGGGGGGGGGAAGAGAAGAGACCCAGTACTTC. The variable domain in full, with the rest retrieved from reference TRBV28 and TRBJ2-5, is DVKVTQSSRYLVKRTGEKVFLECVQDMDHENMFWYRQDPGLGLRLIYFSYDVKMKEKGDIPEGYSVSREKKERFSLILESASTNQTSMYLCASSSPGGGREETQYFGPGTRLLVL.

This clone was detected a few times. Distinct nucleotide sequences in the sample also encode this CDR3. The chain recombines TRBV9 with TRBJ2-7, with D possibly matching TRBD1 (6 bases). Germline CDR1 is SGDLS and CDR2 is YYNGEE. The CDR3 has 14 residues. V lost 0 bases and J lost 0, with 7 bases in between. CDR3 nucleotide sequence: TGTGCCAGCAGCGTAGGACAGGCCTCCTACGAGCAGTACTTC. Its protein product is CASSVGQASYEQYF.

This chain uses TRBV9 with TRBJ2-2, with unresolved D. This CDR3 is 14 amino acids long. Germline V gene data show CDR1 as SGDLS and CDR2 as YYNGEE. V was clipped by 3 bases and J by 1 base, with 7 bases between them. CDR3 sequence (DNA): TGTGCCAGCAGCGCTGACGGGAACACCGGGGAGCTGTTTTTT. This gives the protein CASSADGNTGELFF.

Comments on this clone: Other nucleotide sequences in the sample specify the same CDR3. The rearrangement links TRBV7-8 to TRBJ2-1; D may correspond to TRBD1 or TRBD2 (6 bases each). Germline CDR1 is SGHVS and CDR2 is FQNEAQ. V was clipped by 1 base and J by 1 base, with 8 bases between them. The CDR3 length is 15 residues. This CDR3 is CASSLGGGSYNEQFF. CDR3 in DNA: TGTGCCAGCAGCTTAGGAGGGGGGTCCTACAATGAGCAGTTCTTC.

This chain connects TRBV6-1 to TRBJ1-4, with no clear D. The V end lost 3 bases, the J end lost 7 bases, and 9 bases lay between the germline ends. Germline V CDR1 and CDR2: MNHNS, SASEGT. The CDR3 is made up of 13 amino acids. CDR3 sequence reads: CASSDLESEKLFF. The CDR3 DNA sequence: TGTGCCAGCAGTGACCTGGAAAGTGAAAAACTGTTTTTT.

The chain is built from TRBV27 and TRBJ2-2; maybe TRBD1 (5 bases). The CDR3 is 12 amino acids. The germline gives CDR1 MNHEY, CDR2 SMNVEV (reference sequence). V dropped 8 bases and J dropped 5 bases, with 9 bases sitting between them. The CDR3 DNA reads TGTGCCAGCTCCAGGGATACCGGGGAGCTGTTTTTT. It translates to CASSRDTGELFF.

The gene calls are TRBV19 and TRBJ1-2; possible D gene TRBD1, 6 bases. V lost 2 bases and J lost 3, with 13 bases in between. CDR1 and CDR2 (germline): LNHDA, SQIVND (reference sequence). This CDR3 spans 15 amino acids. The CDR3 protein is CASSIPGQTYYGYTF. CDR3 bases: TGTGCCAGTAGTATACCTGGACAGACATACTATGGCTACACCTTC.

This sequence joins TRBV7-9 and TRBJ1-1; D not certain. The CDR3 is 17 residues long. V gave up 0 bases and J gave up 0 bases, with 14 bases separating them. The germline V gene has CDR1 SEHNR and CDR2 FQNEAQ (reference sequence). CDR3 amino acids: CASSLAVFKAMNTEAFF. Written as DNA, the CDR3 is TGTGCCAGCAGCTTAGCTGTGTTCAAGGCTATGAACACTGAAGCTTTCTTT. Full variable domain (rest looked up from reference TRBV7-9 and TRBJ1-1): DTGVSQNPRHKITKRGQNVTFRCDPISEHNRLYWYRQTLGQGPEFLTYFQNEAQLEKSRLLSDRFSAERPKGSFSTLEIQRTEQGDSAMYLCASSLAVFKAMNTEAFFGQGTRLTVV.

This clone was seen a single time. The J gene is TRBJ2-7, the V gene TRBV7-3; D gene uncertain. Per the germline V gene, CDR1 is SGHTA and CDR2 is FQGTGA. The CDR3 sequence is 12 residues long. The germline V and J ends were trimmed by 4 bases and 6 bases, with 10 bases remaining between them. The DNA for the CDR3 is TGTGCCAGCAGCTACAAGACTGGCGAGCAGTACTTC. Translation gives CASSYKTGEQYF.

The chain combines TRBV5-1 with TRBJ2-2; D is uncertain. This CDR3 contains 14 residues. CDR1 and CDR2 from the germline V gene are SGHRS and YFSETQ. Trimming removed 0 bases from V and 4 bases from J, with 7 bases in between. Here the CDR3 reads CASSLALVTGELFF. The CDR3 region has the DNA TGCGCCAGCAGCTTGGCCCTCGTCACCGGGGAGCTGTTTTTT. Using reference TRBV5-1 and TRBJ2-2 for the parts outside the CDR3, the full variable domain is KAGVTQTPRYLIKTRGQQVTLSCSPISGHRSVSWYQQTPGQGLQFLFEYFSETQRNKGNFPGRFSGRQFSNSRSEMNVSTLELGDSALYLCASSLALVTGELFFGEGSRLTVL.

This chain connects TRBV18 to TRBJ2-3; 8 nucleotides match TRBD2. Germline V gene lookup returns CDR1 KGHSH and CDR2 LQKENI. Trimming at V came to 0 bases and at J to 0 bases, leaving 17 bases not matched to a gene. CDR3 length equals 21 residues. Written as DNA, the CDR3 is TGTGCCAGCTCACCACCGATTAGCGGGGACACTTCGGTGGCTAGCACAGATACGCAGTATTTT. It encodes CASSPPISGDTSVASTDTQYF. Filled out from reference TRBV18 and TRBJ2-3, the complete variable domain reads NAGVMQNPRHLVRRRGQEARLRCSPMKGHSHVYWYRQLPEEGLKFMVYLQKENIIDESGMPKERFSAEFPKEGPSILRIQQVVRGDSAAYFCASSPPISGDTSVASTDTQYFGPGTRLTVL.

This clone was seen just once. Additional DNA sequences in this sample encode the identical CDR3. V and J are TRBV9 and TRBJ2-1; possible D gene TRBD2, 5 bases. Germline V gives CDR1 SGDLS, CDR2 YYNGEE. CDR3 size: 12 residues. V lost 2 bases and J 5 bases, leaving 5 bases between the germline ends. The CDR3 reads CASSVGDNEQFF. The CDR3 nucleotides are TGTGCCAGCAGCGTCGGGGACAATGAGCAGTTCTTC.

The chain uses TRBV19 and TRBJ2-7, with 11 nucleotides matching TRBD1. After removal of 10 bases from V and 3 bases from J, the junction contained 5 bases not matched to a gene. The CDR3 has 13 residues. CDR1 is LNHDA and CDR2 is SQIVND in the germline V gene (reference sequence). The CDR3 sequence is CATSGTGGYEQYF. CDR3 in DNA: TGTGCCACCTCCGGGACAGGGGGCTACGAGCAGTACTTC.

The rearrangement joins TRBV6-1 to TRBJ1-1; D remains ambiguous. The germline V gene encodes CDR1 MNHNS and CDR2 SASEGT. The CDR3 totals 15 residues. The V and J ends lost 5 bases and 0 bases respectively, with 13 bases between them. The CDR3 protein is CASSPPRGLNTEAFF. CDR3 nucleotides: TGTGCCAGCAGTCCCCCCCGGGGTTTGAACACTGAAGCTTTCTTT.

This chain joins TRBV9 and TRBJ1-1; unclear D gene. This CDR3 is built from 15 residues. The V gene's germline CDR1 is SGDLS and CDR2 YYNGEE. The V end lost 1 base, the J end lost 4 bases, and 14 bases lay between the germline ends. The CDR3 region has the DNA TGTGCCAGCAGCGTATATGGGATTCGGGTCACTGAAGCTTTCTTT. Protein: CASSVYGIRVTEAFF.

The chain links TRBV7-9 to TRBJ2-7; 11 nucleotides match TRBD1. V dropped 5 bases and J dropped 6; count of bases not matched to a gene: 12. Germline loops: CDR1 SEHNR, CDR2 FQNEAQ (reference sequence). The CDR3 has 16 amino acids. In DNA, the CDR3 is TGTGCCAGCAGCACCCAGGACAGGGGGCGCTTCGGCGAGCAGTACTTC. Protein product: CASSTQDRGRFGEQYF.

V usage is TRBV27 and J usage is TRBJ2-3, with unresolved D. The CDR3 extends over 14 amino acids. Trimming took off 5 bases at V and 0 bases at J, with 9 bases between the two ends. Germline CDR1 and CDR2: MNHEY and SMNVEV (reference sequence). The CDR3 loop reads CASSPRRSTDTQYF. As DNA, the CDR3 is TGTGCCAGCAGTCCCCGAAGGAGCACAGATACGCAGTATTTT.

DNA for the CDR3: TGTGCCAGTAGTACGTCGGACTCCTATGGCTACACCTTC. This codes for CASSTSDSYGYTF. The J gene is TRBJ1-2, the V gene TRBV19; D ambiguous. This CDR3 contains 13 residues. Trimming removed 4 bases at V and 4 bases at J, with 10 bases between. Germline lookup yields CDR1 LNHDA and CDR2 SQIVND (reference sequence).

The chain joins TRBV5-1 to TRBJ2-7; the D gene could be TRBD1 or TRBD2 (5 bases each). V shed 1 base and J shed 1 base, with 12 bases lying between them. The V gene's germline CDR1 is SGHRS and CDR2 YFSETQ. This CDR3 spans 15 amino acids. CDR3 residues: CASSLTGTASYEQYF. The CDR3 DNA follows: TGCGCCAGCAGCTTGACCGGGACCGCATCCTACGAGCAGTACTTC.

The sample holds a few counts of this clone. The sample contains more than one DNA sequence encoding this CDR3. V and J are TRBV28 and TRBJ2-1; no definite D call. The CDR3 sequence is 11 residues long. Trimming took off 3 bases at V and 4 bases at J, with 1 base between the two ends. CDR1 and CDR2 from the germline V gene are MDHEN and SYDVKM. CDR3 protein: CASSFYNEQFF. CDR3 coding DNA: TGTGCCAGCAGTTTTTACAATGAGCAGTTCTTC.

The chain uses TRBV7-2 and TRBJ2-7; a possible D gene is TRBD1 (6 bases). The germline CDR1 and CDR2 sequences are SGHTA and FQGNSA. Deletions cut 5 bases from V and 2 bases from J, with 13 bases between. This CDR3 contains 14 residues. For the CDR3, the DNA is TGTGCCAGCAGCCCTCTGACAGGACCCTACGAGCAGTACTTC. Translating it yields CASSPLTGPYEQYF.

Written as DNA, the CDR3 is TGTGCCAGTAGTCCAGGGGACCGAGGAAACACCATATATTTT. This gives the protein CASSPGDRGNTIYF. This chain links TRBV19 with TRBJ1-3; a weak D match, TRBD1 (6 bases). V shed 5 bases and J shed 4 bases, with 12 bases lying between them. This CDR3 region has 14 residues. The germline CDR1 and CDR2 sequences are LNHDA and SQIVND (reference sequence).

The CDR3 DNA is TGTGCCAGCAACTACCTCAGGGGTCCGTCCTACGAGCAGTACTTC. Translating gives CASNYLRGPSYEQYF. This sequence joins TRBV21-1 and TRBJ2-7; TRBD1 was called by the table and not checked on the DNA. TRBV21-1 is described as a pseudogene. The CDR3 runs to 15 residues.

The CDR3: CASSPLILTGPEETQYF. The CDR3 bases are TGTGCCAGCAGCCCGCTGATCCTGACAGGGCCCGAAGAGACCCAGTACTTC. This chain joins TRBV27 and TRBJ2-5; 7 nucleotides align to TRBD1. Germline trimming cut 6 bases from V and 3 bases from J; bases unmatched to any gene: 16. The germline CDR1 and CDR2 sequences are MNHEY and SMNVEV (reference sequence). This CDR3 region has 17 residues.